The 24 T cell receptor beta chains below come from one sample, sequenced in a study of shared clonotypes between healthy human individuals. Clones were sequenced by immunoSEQ multiplex PCR, and TCRdb holds only the in-frame ones, with some missing. The table has about 1.5 million clones, approximately 98% seen once. Sequenced input: naive CD4+ T cells sorted from blood. Subset noted: CD45RA+ positively selected. The source of these receptors is a man aged 25-40 years in good health.

The rearrangement uses TRBV19 and TRBJ1-2, with D possibly TRBD1 on 6 matching bases. The CDR3 totals 13 residues. In germline, CDR1 is LNHDA, CDR2 SQIVND (reference sequence). V lost 9 bases, J lost 8 bases, and 19 bases lay in between. The CDR3 coding sequence is TGTGCCAGCCGAAAACAGGGCGGCGAAGGCTACACCTTC. It codes for CASRKQGGEGYTF.

The chain combines TRBV7-3 with TRBJ2-5; D gene uncertain. From germline, CDR1 is SGHTA and CDR2 FQGTGA. V dropped 3 bases and J dropped 4 bases, with 9 bases sitting between them. CDR3 length: 13 residues. The CDR3 DNA reads TGTGCCAGCAGCTTTGAATTTGGAGAGACCCAGTACTTC. The encoded protein is CASSFEFGETQYF.

The V and J genes are TRBV10-3 and TRBJ2-7; D remains ambiguous. Deletions cut 6 bases from V and 2 bases from J, with 20 bases between. The CDR3 totals 16 residues. Germline V gives CDR1 ENHRY, CDR2 SYGVKD. The CDR3 protein is CAISEVLVLGAYEQYF. The CDR3 DNA is TGTGCCATCAGCGAAGTCCTAGTTCTGGGCGCCTACGAGCAGTACTTC.

This clone was recorded only once. The V and J genes are TRBV30 and TRBJ2-7; D is perhaps TRBD1 (6 bases). This CDR3 spans 12 amino acids. Germline-derived CDR1 and CDR2 are GTSNPN and SVGIG (reference sequence). The germline V and J ends were trimmed by 8 bases and 0 bases, with 11 bases remaining between them. The CDR3 DNA sequence: TGTGCCGGGGGCACAAACTCCTACGAGCAGTACTTC. It encodes CAGGTNSYEQYF.

The genes are TRBV5-1 and TRBJ2-1; D not resolved. The CDR3 extends over 13 amino acids. Germline CDR1 and CDR2: SGHRS and YFSETQ. V lost 0 bases and J lost 5, with 6 bases in between. In DNA form, the CDR3 reads TGCGCCAGCAGCTTGGCACTTAACAATGAGCAGTTCTTC. Encoded protein: CASSLALNNEQFF. Based on the CDR3 plus reference TRBV5-1 and TRBJ2-1, the full variable domain is KAGVTQTPRYLIKTRGQQVTLSCSPISGHRSVSWYQQTPGQGLQFLFEYFSETQRNKGNFPGRFSGRQFSNSRSEMNVSTLELGDSALYLCASSLALNNEQFFGPGTRLTVL.

The chain combines TRBV19 with TRBJ1-5; D unresolved. This CDR3 contains 15 residues. Trimming cost V 6 bases and J 4 bases, with 16 bases left between them. Germline values: CDR1 LNHDA, CDR2 SQIVND (reference sequence). The CDR3 loop is CASRAGGVGNQPQHF. CDR3 nucleotide sequence: TGTGCCAGTAGAGCGGGCGGGGTAGGGAATCAGCCCCAGCATTTT.

V and J are TRBV5-1 and TRBJ2-1; D may be TRBD2 (5 bases). The V gene lost 3 bases and the J gene lost 0 bases, with 19 bases spanning the gap. CDR3 length: 18 residues. Germline CDR1 and CDR2: SGHRS and YFSETQ. DNA of the CDR3: TGCGCCAGCAGCTCTTTTGCGGGTAGACGGGACTCCTACAATGAGCAGTTCTTC. Translated, it gives CASSSFAGRRDSYNEQFF.

The rearrangement links TRBV29-1 to TRBJ1-4; no clear D. CDR3 length: 13 amino acids. Trimming cost V 3 bases and J 7 bases, with 12 bases left between them. The germline CDR1 and CDR2 sequences are SQVTM and ANQGSEA. The CDR3 DNA is TGCAGCGTTGATGGGCTGTCGGGTGAAAAACTGTTTTTT. Its protein is CSVDGLSGEKLFF.

The chain uses TRBV9 and TRBJ2-2; D call uncertain. The CDR3 length is 15 residues. The V end lost 0 bases, the J end lost 5 bases, and 11 bases lay between the germline ends. CDR1 SGDLS and CDR2 YYNGEE come from the germline V gene. CDR3 in amino acids: CASSVEGPRTGELFF. In DNA form, the CDR3 reads TGTGCCAGCAGCGTAGAAGGGCCCAGGACCGGGGAGCTGTTTTTT.

The chain joins TRBV29-1 to TRBJ1-4; D not certain. The germline CDR1 and CDR2 sequences are SQVTM and ANQGSEA. The CDR3 length is 13 residues. V was cut by 7 bases and J by 8 bases, with 17 bases left in between. This CDR3 reads CSASDLIGEKLFF. The CDR3 DNA follows: TGCAGCGCCTCGGACCTGATCGGGGAAAAACTGTTTTTT.

The V call is TRBV6-1, the J call TRBJ1-5; D is uncertain. The CDR3 consists of 14 residues. Trimming stripped 1 base from V and 0 bases from J, with 4 bases between. Germline values: CDR1 MNHNS, CDR2 SASEGT. DNA of the CDR3: TGTGCCAGCAGTGAAGAATATAGCAATCAGCCCCAGCATTTT. Translation: CASSEEYSNQPQHF.

This chain links TRBV2 with TRBJ2-2; 8 positions agree with TRBD1. The CDR3 is 14 residues long. CDR1 and CDR2 (germline): SNHLY, FYNNEI. Germline trimming cut 8 bases from V and 5 bases from J; bases unmatched to any gene: 7. CDR3 sequence: CASADRGGTGELFF. CDR3 DNA: TGTGCCAGCGCCGACAGGGGCGGAACCGGGGAGCTGTTTTTT.

The genes are TRBV6-5 and TRBJ2-7; tentatively, D is TRBD1 (5 bases). Between the trimmed V and J ends, which lost 4 bases and 3 bases, there was a span of 7 bases. The CDR3 spans 12 residues. CDR1 is MNHEY and CDR2 is SVGAGI in the germline V gene. CDR3 residues: CASSLTGYEQYF. The CDR3 DNA is TGTGCCAGCAGTTTAACAGGCTACGAGCAGTACTTC.

The V call is TRBV7-2, the J call TRBJ2-7; 9 bases align to TRBD1. This CDR3 spans 14 amino acids. J lost 1 base, V lost 8 bases, and 6 bases had no gene match. Germline CDR1 reads SGHTA; CDR2 reads FQGNSA. CDR3 loop: CASGEDRGSYEQYF. In DNA, the CDR3 is TGTGCCAGCGGGGAGGACAGGGGTTCCTACGAGCAGTACTTC.

The chain employs TRBV9 and TRBJ2-5; 8 bases agree with TRBD1. Germline trimming cut 4 bases from V and 7 bases from J; bases unmatched to any gene: 12. Germline V gene sequence: CDR1 SGDLS, CDR2 YYNGEE. This CDR3 has 15 residues. The CDR3: CASSPQGARDTTQYF. DNA of the CDR3: TGTGCCAGCAGCCCCCAGGGGGCGCGGGATACGACCCAGTACTTC. The variable domain in full, completed from reference TRBV9 and TRBJ2-5, reads DSGVTQTPKHLITATGQRVTLRCSPRSGDLSVYWYQQSLDQGLQFLIQYYNGEERAKGNILERFSAQQFPDLHSELNLSSLELGDSALYFCASSPQGARDTTQYFGPGTRLLVL.

To note about this clone: At the DNA level, this CDR3 is encoded by other sequences in the same sample as well. The chain joins TRBV6-1 to TRBJ1-5; D is unclear. The V and J ends lost 3 bases and 4 bases respectively, with 4 bases between them. The CDR3 extends over 12 amino acids. Germline CDR1 and CDR2: MNHNS and SASEGT. CDR3 residues: CASSDGNQPQHF. The CDR3 DNA is TGTGCCAGCAGTGACGGAAATCAGCCCCAGCATTTT.

V is TRBV18 and J is TRBJ2-5; 9 bases line up with TRBD2. V lost 2 bases, J lost 4 bases, and 5 bases stayed unmatched. The CDR3 extends over 15 amino acids. Per the germline V gene, CDR1 is KGHSH and CDR2 is LQKENI. For the CDR3, the DNA is TGTGCCAGCTCACCATCAGCGGGGGGCGGAGAGACCCAGTACTTC. It is translated as CASSPSAGGGETQYF.

The chain links TRBV5-5 to TRBJ1-1; TRBD1 is a possible D gene (5 bases). This CDR3 spans 17 amino acids. Germline V gives CDR1 SGHKS, CDR2 YYEKEE (reference sequence). Deletions cut 0 bases from V and 0 bases from J, with 15 bases between. The CDR3 DNA is TGTGCCAGCAGCTTGGTGGGGCTCGACAGAGTGAACACTGAAGCTTTCTTT. Residues: CASSLVGLDRVNTEAFF.

V and J are TRBV19 and TRBJ2-1, with 12 bases aligning to TRBD1. Germline CDR1 reads LNHDA; CDR2 reads SQIVND (reference sequence). CDR3 size: 15 residues. V lost 6 bases and J lost 7; bases outside the gene matches: 7. The CDR3 sequence: CASRPGQGASNEQFF. The CDR3 nucleotides are TGTGCCAGTAGACCGGGACAGGGGGCATCAAATGAGCAGTTCTTC.

The CDR3 loop reads CASIQFPRGSNEQFF. CDR3 DNA sequence: TGTGCCAGCATCCAATTCCCCAGGGGTAGCAATGAGCAGTTCTTC. The chain recombines TRBV28 with TRBJ2-1; maybe TRBD1 (6 bases). This CDR3 contains 15 residues. With 7 bases removed from V and 6 bases from J, the gap between germline ends came to 19 bases. Germline-derived CDR1 and CDR2 are MDHEN and SYDVKM.

The rearrangement links TRBV7-6 to TRBJ2-7; D might be TRBD1 or TRBD2, each matching 5 bases. The CDR3 has 18 amino acids. The V gene's germline CDR1 is SGHVS and CDR2 FNYEAQ. V was pared by 2 bases and J by 6 bases, with 26 bases between. In DNA form, the CDR3 reads TGTGCCAGCAGCTTATCGTGGGCTGCGGGCAGGGCTCCTTTCGAGCAGTACTTC. Its translation: CASSLSWAAGRAPFEQYF.

On this clone itself: Other nucleotide sequences from this sample produce the same CDR3. The V and J genes are TRBV6-5 and TRBJ2-5; D tentatively fits TRBD1 or TRBD2 (6 bases each). The V gene lost 2 bases and the J gene lost 5 bases, with 9 bases spanning the gap. The CDR3 is 13 amino acids. Germline loops: CDR1 MNHEY, CDR2 SVGAGI. As DNA, the CDR3 is TGTGCCAGCAGTTACGGGGGGCGGGAGACCCAGTACTTC. Translated: CASSYGGRETQYF.

This chain uses TRBV5-4 with TRBJ2-7; tentative D call: TRBD2 (6 bases). CDR3 length equals 13 residues. With 4 bases removed from V and 6 bases from J, the gap between germline ends came to 14 bases. Germline V gene sequence: CDR1 SGHNT, CDR2 YYREEE (reference sequence). CDR3 residues: CASSLPGGGEQYF. The CDR3, as DNA: TGTGCCAGCAGCCTCCCCGGGGGAGGCGAGCAGTACTTC.

The CDR3 nucleotides are TGTGCCAGCAGTGAACCGGGGGCGAGGACCGGGGAGCTGTTTTTT. It specifies CASSEPGARTGELFF. The J gene is TRBJ2-2, the V gene TRBV6-1; D tentatively reads TRBD1 or TRBD2 (6 bases each). The CDR3 is made up of 15 amino acids. V lost 2 bases and J 5 bases, leaving 12 bases between the germline ends. CDR1 is MNHNS and CDR2 is SASEGT in the germline V gene.